The sequence of this TCR beta chain was determined in a study of follicular helper T cells after annual influenza vaccination. The protocol was immunoSEQ multiplex PCR, while the TCRdb copy is restricted to in-frame clones and leaves out a portion. The sample holds 10,000 or so clones, about 83% seen once. Trimming stripped 1 base from V and 4 bases from J, with 8 bases between. The CDR3 spans 13 residues. Germline V lookup: CDR1 MDHEN, CDR2 SYDVKM. Time point of the sample: 2014-2015 season, 7 days after vaccination. Between about 35 and 110 mL of blood was drawn per time point. The TCR originated in an adult who received the influenza vaccine. V usage is TRBV28 and J usage is TRBJ2-7; D is unresolved. The material was CXCR5- memory CD4+ T cells sorted from blood, obtained 7 days after influenza vaccination. CDR3 residues: CASSLSGRYEQYF. The CDR3 DNA follows: TGTGCCAGCAGTTTATCGGGCCGATACGAGCAGTACTTC. The whole variable domain, filled in from reference TRBV28 and TRBJ2-7, reads DVKVTQSSRYLVKRTGEKVFLECVQDMDHENMFWYRQDPGLGLRLIYFSYDVKMKEKGDIPEGYSVSREKKERFSLILESASTNQTSMYLCASSLSGRYEQYFGPGTRLTVT.